A selection of T cell receptor beta chains follows, all from one sample in a study of blood T cell repertoires in COVID-19. Method: immunoSEQ multiplex PCR; TCRdb's copy keeps in-frame clones and lacks some. The data show about 130,000 clones, with about four fifths seen just once and around 8% held by the top ten. The sample taken for sequencing was peripheral blood. The receptors originated from an older woman with active or convalescent COVID-19. The CDR3 runs from the conserved cysteine through the conserved F or W. The order of the fields is D gene, J gene, clone size, V gene, CDR3 DNA, CDR3 protein. The D gene is left open where the match is weak. Expanded clones get a size class; other rows say once, few or many, or leave the size out.

d_call: .; j_call: TRBJ2-5; clone_size: few; v_call: TRBV5-1; cdr3_nt: TGCGCCAGCAGCCCGGCAGGGCAGGGGAGAAGGGAGACCCAGTACTTC; cdr3_aa: CASSPAGQGRRETQYF
d_call: TRBD1; j_call: TRBJ2-2; clone_size: .; v_call: TRBV6-2/TRBV6-3; cdr3_nt: TGTGCCAGCAGCCCTCGGGACAGGGTTTGGACCGGGGAGCTGTTTTTT; cdr3_aa: CASSPRDRVWTGELFF
d_call: TRBD2; j_call: TRBJ2-3; clone_size: .; v_call: TRBV5-1; cdr3_nt: TGCGCCAGCAGCTTGGAAGCTAGCGGGAGGGTGAGAGATACGCAGTATTTT; cdr3_aa: CASSLEASGRVRDTQYF
d_call: TRBD2; j_call: TRBJ2-5; clone_size: .; v_call: TRBV14; cdr3_nt: TGTGCCAGCAGCCGGAGCCACGGGACTAGCGGGGTACAAGAGACCCAGTACTTC; cdr3_aa: CASSRSHGTSGVQETQYF
d_call: TRBD1; j_call: TRBJ1-5; clone_size: .; v_call: TRBV5-5; cdr3_nt: TGTGCCAGCAGCAAAGACAGGGATGGAAATCAGCCCCAGCATTTT; cdr3_aa: CASSKDRDGNQPQHF
d_call: .; j_call: TRBJ2-1; clone_size: .; v_call: TRBV6-2/TRBV6-3; cdr3_nt: TGTGCCAGCAGTGCCCCTGGGGGGGAGCAGTTCTTC; cdr3_aa: CASSAPGGEQFF
d_call: TRBD2; j_call: TRBJ2-3; clone_size: few; v_call: TRBV5-1; cdr3_nt: TGCGCCAGCAGCCCGGGGGCTGCTAGCGGGAGGGCCTTTCGAGATACGCAGTATTTT; cdr3_aa: CASSPGAASGRAFRDTQYF
d_call: TRBD2; j_call: TRBJ2-3; clone_size: .; v_call: TRBV6-1; cdr3_nt: TGTGCCAGCAGTGGGTTAGCGGGGGGTAGCACAGATACGCAGTATTTT; cdr3_aa: CASSGLAGGSTDTQYF
d_call: .; j_call: TRBJ1-2; clone_size: .; v_call: TRBV27; cdr3_nt: TGTGCCAGCACCCTGACAGAGCATAACTATGGCTACACCTTC; cdr3_aa: CASTLTEHNYGYTF
d_call: .; j_call: TRBJ2-2; clone_size: .; v_call: TRBV12-3/TRBV12-4; cdr3_nt: TGTGCCAGCGGGCGGGTTAGCACCGGGGAGCTGTTTTTT; cdr3_aa: CASGRVSTGELFF
d_call: TRBD1; j_call: TRBJ2-4; clone_size: .; v_call: TRBV28; cdr3_nt: TGTGCCAGCAGTTTCCGCGAGGACAGGGGTCCCAACATTCAGTACTTC; cdr3_aa: CASSFREDRGPNIQYF
d_call: TRBD1; j_call: TRBJ1-6; clone_size: .; v_call: TRBV7-8; cdr3_nt: TGTGCCAGCAGCTTAGAGGGACAGAATTATAATTCACCCCTCCACTTT; cdr3_aa: CASSLEGQNYNSPLHF
d_call: .; j_call: TRBJ2-7; clone_size: .; v_call: TRBV6-2/TRBV6-3; cdr3_nt: .; cdr3_aa: CASSYSGQGIHEQYF
d_call: TRBD1; j_call: TRBJ1-1; clone_size: .; v_call: TRBV28; cdr3_nt: TGTGCCAGCACCGACAGGGGACAGGGAGATTTGGCTGAAGCTTTCTTT; cdr3_aa: CASTDRGQGDLAEAFF
d_call: .; j_call: TRBJ2-4; clone_size: once; v_call: TRBV2; cdr3_nt: TGTGCCAGCAGTGCAGGGGCTATTCGAAACATTCAGTACTTC; cdr3_aa: CASSAGAIRNIQYF